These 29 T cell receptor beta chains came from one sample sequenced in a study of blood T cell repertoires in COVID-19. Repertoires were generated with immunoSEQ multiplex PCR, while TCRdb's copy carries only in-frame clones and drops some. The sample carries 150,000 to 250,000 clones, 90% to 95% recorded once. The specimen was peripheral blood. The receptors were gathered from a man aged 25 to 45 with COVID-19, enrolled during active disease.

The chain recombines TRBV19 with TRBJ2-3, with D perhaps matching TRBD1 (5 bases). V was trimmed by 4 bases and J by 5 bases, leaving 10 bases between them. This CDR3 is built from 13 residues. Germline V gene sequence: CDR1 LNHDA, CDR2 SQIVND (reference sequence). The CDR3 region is CASSKSREDTQYF. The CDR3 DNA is TGTGCCAGTAGTAAGTCCAGGGAAGATACGCAGTATTTT.

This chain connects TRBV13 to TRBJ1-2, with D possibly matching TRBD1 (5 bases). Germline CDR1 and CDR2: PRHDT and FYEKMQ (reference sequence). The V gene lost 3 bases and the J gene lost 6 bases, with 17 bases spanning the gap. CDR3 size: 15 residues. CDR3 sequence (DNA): TGTGCCAGCAGCTTCCCCGGTGGGGGGGAGGATGGCTACACCTTC. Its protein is CASSFPGGGEDGYTF.

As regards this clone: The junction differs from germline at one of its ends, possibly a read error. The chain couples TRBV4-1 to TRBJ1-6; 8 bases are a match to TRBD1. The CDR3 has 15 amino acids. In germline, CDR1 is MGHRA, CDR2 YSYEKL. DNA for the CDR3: TGCGCCGGCAGCCGAGGACAGGGTTTGAATTCACCCCTCCACTTT. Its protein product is CAGSRGQGLNSPLHF.

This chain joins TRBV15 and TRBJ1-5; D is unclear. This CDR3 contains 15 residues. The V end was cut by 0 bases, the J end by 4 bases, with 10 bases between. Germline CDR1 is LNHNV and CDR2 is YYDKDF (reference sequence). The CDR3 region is CATSRDRQWNQPQHF. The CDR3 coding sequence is TGTGCCACCAGCAGAGATCGACAATGGAATCAGCCCCAGCATTTT.

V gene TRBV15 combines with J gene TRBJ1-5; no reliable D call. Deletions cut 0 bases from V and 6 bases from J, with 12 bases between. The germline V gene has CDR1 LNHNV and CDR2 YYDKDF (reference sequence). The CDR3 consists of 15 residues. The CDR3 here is CATSRDHGVSQPQHF. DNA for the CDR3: TGTGCCACCAGCAGAGATCACGGGGTGAGTCAGCCCCAGCATTTT. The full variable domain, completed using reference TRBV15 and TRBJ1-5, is DAMVIQNPRYQVTQFGKPVTLSCSQTLNHNVMYWYQQKSSQAPKLLFHYYDKDFNNEADTPDNFQSRRPNTSFCFLDIRSPGLGDTAMYLCATSRDHGVSQPQHFGDGTRLSIL.

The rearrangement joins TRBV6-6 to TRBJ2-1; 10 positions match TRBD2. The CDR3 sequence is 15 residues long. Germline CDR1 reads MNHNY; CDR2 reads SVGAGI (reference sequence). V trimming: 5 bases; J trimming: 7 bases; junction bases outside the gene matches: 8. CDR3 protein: CASSPSGGRGNEQFF. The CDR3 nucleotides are TGTGCCAGCAGTCCTAGCGGGGGCCGAGGGAATGAGCAGTTCTTC.

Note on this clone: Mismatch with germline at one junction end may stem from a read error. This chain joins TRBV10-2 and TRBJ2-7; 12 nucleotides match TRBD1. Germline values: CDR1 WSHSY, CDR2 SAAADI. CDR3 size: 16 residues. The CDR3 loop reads CASREWGQGAEYEQYF. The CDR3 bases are TGCGCCAGCAGGGAGTGGGGACAGGGGGCGGAGTACGAGCAGTACTTC.

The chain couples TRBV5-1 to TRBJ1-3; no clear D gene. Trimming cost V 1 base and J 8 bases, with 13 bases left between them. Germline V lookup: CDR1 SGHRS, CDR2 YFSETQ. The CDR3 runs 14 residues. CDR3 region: CASSLQIGGDTIYF. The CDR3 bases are TGCGCCAGCAGCTTGCAGATTGGCGGAGACACCATATATTTT.

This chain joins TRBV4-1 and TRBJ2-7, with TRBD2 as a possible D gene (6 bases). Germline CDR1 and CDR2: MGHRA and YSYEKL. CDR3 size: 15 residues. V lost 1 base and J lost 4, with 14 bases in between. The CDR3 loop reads CASSQAPGETYEQYF. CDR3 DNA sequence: TGCGCCAGCAGCCAAGCGCCGGGGGAAACATACGAGCAGTACTTC.

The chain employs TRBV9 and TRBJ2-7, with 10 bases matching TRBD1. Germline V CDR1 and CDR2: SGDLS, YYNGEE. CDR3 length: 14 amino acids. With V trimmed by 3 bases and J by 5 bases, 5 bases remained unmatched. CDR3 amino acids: CASSGQGAPHEQYF. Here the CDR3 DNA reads TGTGCCAGCAGCGGACAGGGGGCGCCCCACGAGCAGTACTTC.

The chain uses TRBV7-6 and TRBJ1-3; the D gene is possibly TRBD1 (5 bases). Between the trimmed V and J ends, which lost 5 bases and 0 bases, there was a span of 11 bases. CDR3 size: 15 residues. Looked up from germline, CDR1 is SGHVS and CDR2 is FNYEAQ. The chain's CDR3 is CASSPDKSSGNTIYF. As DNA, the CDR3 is TGTGCCAGCAGCCCGGACAAGAGCTCTGGAAACACCATATATTTT.

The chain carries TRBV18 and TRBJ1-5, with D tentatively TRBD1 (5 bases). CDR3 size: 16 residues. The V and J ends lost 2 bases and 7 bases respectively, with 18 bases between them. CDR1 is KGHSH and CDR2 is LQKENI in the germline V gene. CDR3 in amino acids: CASSPIGAEGGQPQHF. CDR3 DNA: TGTGCCAGCTCACCAATCGGGGCGGAGGGTGGCCAGCCCCAGCATTTT.

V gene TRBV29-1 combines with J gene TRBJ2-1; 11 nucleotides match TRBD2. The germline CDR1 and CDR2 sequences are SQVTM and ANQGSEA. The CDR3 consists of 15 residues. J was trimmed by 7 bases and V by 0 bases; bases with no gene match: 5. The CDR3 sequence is CSVEDYGTSGNEQFF. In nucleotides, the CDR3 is TGCAGCGTTGAAGATTACGGGACTAGCGGAAATGAGCAGTTCTTC.

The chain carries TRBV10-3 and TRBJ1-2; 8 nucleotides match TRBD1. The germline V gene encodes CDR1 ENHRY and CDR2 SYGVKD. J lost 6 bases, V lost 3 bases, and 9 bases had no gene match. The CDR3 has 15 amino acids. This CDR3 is CAISEQDRGKDGYTF. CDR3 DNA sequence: TGTGCCATCAGTGAACAAGACAGGGGTAAAGATGGCTACACCTTC.

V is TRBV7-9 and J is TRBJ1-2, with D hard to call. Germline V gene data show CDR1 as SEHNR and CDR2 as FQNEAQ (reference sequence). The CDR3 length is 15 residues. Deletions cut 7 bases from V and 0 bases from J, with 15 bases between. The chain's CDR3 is CASTSNGIANYGYTF. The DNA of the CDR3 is TGTGCCAGCACCTCCAACGGGATAGCTAACTATGGCTACACCTTC.

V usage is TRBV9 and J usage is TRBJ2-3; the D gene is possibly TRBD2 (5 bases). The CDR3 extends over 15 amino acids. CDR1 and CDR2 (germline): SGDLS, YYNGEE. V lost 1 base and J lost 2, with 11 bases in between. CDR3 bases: TGTGCCAGCAGCGTATGGGTCGGGGACACAGATACGCAGTATTTT. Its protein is CASSVWVGDTDTQYF.

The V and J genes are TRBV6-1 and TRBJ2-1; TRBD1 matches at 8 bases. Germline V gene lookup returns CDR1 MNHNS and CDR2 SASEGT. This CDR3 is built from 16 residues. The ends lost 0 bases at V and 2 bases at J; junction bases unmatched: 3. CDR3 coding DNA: TGTGCCAGCAGTGAAGCGCAGGGGGCCCCCTACAATGAGCAGTTCTTC. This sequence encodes CASSEAQGAPYNEQFF.

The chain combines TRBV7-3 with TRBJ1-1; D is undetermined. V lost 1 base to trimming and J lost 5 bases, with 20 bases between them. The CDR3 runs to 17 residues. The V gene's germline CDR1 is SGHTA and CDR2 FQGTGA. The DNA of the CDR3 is TGTGCCAGCAGCTTAAGCCCCTGGGCGGGAGGTGAGACTGAAGCTTTCTTT. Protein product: CASSLSPWAGGETEAFF.

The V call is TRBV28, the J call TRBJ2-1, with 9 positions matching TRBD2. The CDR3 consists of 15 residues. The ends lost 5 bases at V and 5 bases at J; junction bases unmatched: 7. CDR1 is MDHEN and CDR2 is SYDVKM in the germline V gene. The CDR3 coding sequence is TGTGCCAGCAGTCCTGGGGCGGGGGGGCACAATGAGCAGTTCTTC. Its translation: CASSPGAGGHNEQFF.

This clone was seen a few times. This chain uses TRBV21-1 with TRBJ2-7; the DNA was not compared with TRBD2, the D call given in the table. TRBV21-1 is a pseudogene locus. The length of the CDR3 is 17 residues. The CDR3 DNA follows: TGTGCCAGCAGCAAAGCCGGTAGCGGGGGCCGATCCTACGAGCAGTACTTC. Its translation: CASSKAGSGGRSYEQYF.

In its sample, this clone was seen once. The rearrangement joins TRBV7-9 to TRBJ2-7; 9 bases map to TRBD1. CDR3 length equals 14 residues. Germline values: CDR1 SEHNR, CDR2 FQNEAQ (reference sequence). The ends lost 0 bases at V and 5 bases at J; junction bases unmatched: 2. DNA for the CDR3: TGTGCCAGCAGCTTAGCACGACAGGGGGACGAGCAGTACTTC. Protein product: CASSLARQGDEQYF.

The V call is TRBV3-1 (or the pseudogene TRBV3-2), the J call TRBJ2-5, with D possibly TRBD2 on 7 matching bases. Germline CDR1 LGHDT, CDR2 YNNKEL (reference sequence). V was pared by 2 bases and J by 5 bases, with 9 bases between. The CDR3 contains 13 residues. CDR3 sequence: CASSQRGAETQYF. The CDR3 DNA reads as TGTGCCAGCAGCCAACGGGGGGCGGAGACCCAGTACTTC.

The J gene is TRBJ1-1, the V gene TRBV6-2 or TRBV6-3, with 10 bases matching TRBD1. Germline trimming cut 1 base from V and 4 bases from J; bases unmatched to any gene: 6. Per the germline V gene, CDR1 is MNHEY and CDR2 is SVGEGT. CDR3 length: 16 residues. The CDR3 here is CASSYLGDRGSTEAFF. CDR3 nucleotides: TGTGCCAGCAGTTACTTGGGGGACAGGGGTAGCACTGAAGCTTTCTTT.

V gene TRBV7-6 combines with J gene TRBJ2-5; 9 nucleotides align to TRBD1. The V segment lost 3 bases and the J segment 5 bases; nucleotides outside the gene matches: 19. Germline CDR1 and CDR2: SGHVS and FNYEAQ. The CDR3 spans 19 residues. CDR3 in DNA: TGTGCCAGCAGCTTGAAAGGGTCCTATGGGACAGGGAAAAGTGAGACCCAGTACTTC. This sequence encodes CASSLKGSYGTGKSETQYF.

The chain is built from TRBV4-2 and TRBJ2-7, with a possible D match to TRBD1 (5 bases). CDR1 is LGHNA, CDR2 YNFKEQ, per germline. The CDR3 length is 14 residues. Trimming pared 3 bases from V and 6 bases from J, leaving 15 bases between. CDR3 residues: CASSQLREGGEQYF. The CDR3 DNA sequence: TGTGCCAGCAGCCAGCTCAGGGAAGGCGGCGAGCAGTACTTC.

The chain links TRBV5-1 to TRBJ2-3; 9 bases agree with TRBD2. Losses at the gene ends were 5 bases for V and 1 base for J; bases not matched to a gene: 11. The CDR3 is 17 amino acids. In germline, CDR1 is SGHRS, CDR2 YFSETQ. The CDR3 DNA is TGCGCCAGCAGGCAAGAAGGGGCGGGGGGGCGCACAGATACGCAGTATTTT. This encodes CASRQEGAGGRTDTQYF. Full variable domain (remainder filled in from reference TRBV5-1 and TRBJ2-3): KAGVTQTPRYLIKTRGQQVTLSCSPISGHRSVSWYQQTPGQGLQFLFEYFSETQRNKGNFPGRFSGRQFSNSRSEMNVSTLELGDSALYLCASRQEGAGGRTDTQYFGPGTRLTVL.

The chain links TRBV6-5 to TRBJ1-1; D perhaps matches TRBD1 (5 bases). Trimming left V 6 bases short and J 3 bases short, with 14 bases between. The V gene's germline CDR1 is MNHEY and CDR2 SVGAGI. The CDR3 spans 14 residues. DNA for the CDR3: TGTGCCAGCAGCACGGGGGTGGGGGACACTGAAGCTTTCTTT. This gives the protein CASSTGVGDTEAFF.

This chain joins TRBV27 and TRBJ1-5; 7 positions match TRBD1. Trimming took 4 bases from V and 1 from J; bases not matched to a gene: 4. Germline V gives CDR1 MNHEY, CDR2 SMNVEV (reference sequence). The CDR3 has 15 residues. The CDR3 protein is CASSYQTGSNQPQHF. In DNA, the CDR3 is TGTGCCAGCAGTTACCAGACAGGGAGCAATCAGCCCCAGCATTTT.

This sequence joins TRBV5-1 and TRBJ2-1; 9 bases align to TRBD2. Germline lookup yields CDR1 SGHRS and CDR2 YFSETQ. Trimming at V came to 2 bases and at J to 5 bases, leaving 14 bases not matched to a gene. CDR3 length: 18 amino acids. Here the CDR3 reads CASSLGIGSGGSHNEQFF. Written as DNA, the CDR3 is TGCGCCAGCAGCTTAGGAATAGGGAGCGGGGGGTCCCACAATGAGCAGTTCTTC.